This T cell receptor beta chain was captured by sequencing in a study of Ad26.COV2.S vaccination and SARS-CoV-2 variants (dated by TCRdb to the early 2020s). Regarding the research as a whole: Donors in the vaccine arm were drawn from COV1001, a multicentre, randomized, double-blind, placebo-controlled phase I-IIa trial testing Ad26.COV2.S in healthy adults. Ad26.COV2.S was administered intramuscularly at 5 x 10^10 or 1 x 10^11 viral particles, either as a single shot or as two shots given 56 days apart. The specificity and breadth of SARS-CoV-2-reactive T cell receptors after Ad26.COV2.S vaccination were assessed by TCRbeta repertoire sequencing. The TCR-sequenced set comprised around 30 samples: around 20 Ad26.COV2.S vaccine recipients, 5 placebo recipients and 8 SARS-CoV-2 convalescent individuals. Participants in the trial were split at random into five groups of five each, receiving low-dose or high-dose Ad26.COV2.S once or twice, or else placebo on both occasions. Investigators remained blinded to trial group allocation during experiments and outcome assessment. The research as a whole found: After vaccination, spike-specific CD8+ and CD4+ T cell responses were reported to show substantial breadth. The study was not powered for comparison of responses between vaccine doses or regimens. Comparable non-spike TCR breadth was observed between vaccine and placebo recipients, consistent with only spike being contained in the vaccine. According to the authors, total T cell responses may have been underestimated by the TCR breadth and depth analyses. Compared with placebo recipients, Ad26.COV2.S recipients showed higher spike-specific TCR breadth (P = 0.0014).

The immunoSEQ Assay was used to sequence TCRbeta CDR3 regions. After extraction, genomic DNA underwent amplification by bias-controlled multiplex PCR, followed by high-throughput sequencing. Under the source paper's analysis protocol: To quantify the absolute abundance of each unique TCRbeta CDR3 region, sequences were collapsed and filtered. T cell fraction was estimated by normalizing TCRbeta template counts to usable DNA, which was measured by amplifying reference genes present in all nucleated cells. Repertoire TCRs were annotated as SARS-CoV-2-specific by exact matching of V gene, CDR3 amino acid sequence and J gene to a known reactive TCR set. The reference SARS-CoV-2 TCR set was obtained from MIRA and was filtered for enrichment in COVID-19-positive ImmuneCODE repertoires, whereby public or cross-reactive TCRs were removed. Based on the MIRA antigens, annotated TCRs were further analysed at the level of specific ORF or position within ORF. Breadth was defined as the number of annotated unique rearrangements divided by the total number of unique productive rearrangements, and depth was defined as the summed frequency of the annotated unique rearrangements. TCR breadth was compared between groups using two-sided Wilcoxon rank-sum tests. In its TCRdb copy, this immuneACCESS table keeps in-frame sequences only and misses some clones. Where compared with another copy, unresolved V genes explain less than half of these, and the others have no known cause. V and J calls plus clone size are reproduced from that table; the DNA served to infer D and trimming. This sample gives 350,000 to 500,000 clones in total; 85% to 90% of them show up just once. The biggest ten clones account for approximately 2.5% of the sample.

Trimming costs V 6 bases and J 8 bases, and their ends lie 16 bases apart. The germline V gene encodes CDR1 KGHDR and CDR2 SFDVKD. The CDR3, from cysteine to valine, totals 13 residues. Here the CDR3 DNA is all that survives: 39 bases in frame from base 1. Reading the label with the study, this specimen's treatment or condition is: about 20 received Ad26.COV2.S at low or high dose, single or two shots; roughly five received placebo; per-sample allocation not given. For vaccine and placebo recipients, the sequenced repertoires came from samples collected on day 63 after the first injection. Between 29 July and 7 August 2020, Cohort 1b enrolled some 25 adults aged 18-55 years at one site in Boston, USA. Ad26.COV2.S was a replication-incompetent adenovirus type 26 vector that expressed a prefusion-stabilized SARS-CoV-2 spike protein derived from the original Wuhan strain. Of note for this clone: The antigen it binds to is not known. One base away there is no much larger clone; base qualities are not given.

The starting material was peripheral blood, obtained in a trial of Ad26.COV2.S vaccine versus placebo. The chain is assembled from TRBV24-1 and TRBJ2-7, with an unclear D gene assignment. The clonotype was recovered from a person aged 18-60 years who received the Ad26.COV2.S COVID-19 vaccine or a placebo. The CDR3 protein sequence reads: CATSLFSSPQQYV. The DNA is TGTGCCACCAGTTTATTTAGCTCCCCACAGCAGTACGTC.